A single sample is the source of the 29 T cell receptor beta chains below, sequenced in a study of T cell responses to AZD1222 COVID-19 vaccine. The method was immunoSEQ multiplex PCR; TCRdb's version includes in-frame clones alone and lacks a portion of them. The sample holds 93,000 or so clones, about 90% seen once. The sample consisted of peripheral blood, taken on day 0 of AZD1222 vaccination. Every receptor here comes from an adult in good health.

This chain connects TRBV12-3 or TRBV12-4 to TRBJ2-1, with D perhaps matching TRBD1 (5 bases). The ends were cut back, 11 bases at V and 3 bases at J, with 5 bases in the middle. There are 10 residues in the CDR3. CDR3 residues: CAQGYNEQFF. DNA of the CDR3: TGTGCCCAGGGCTACAATGAGCAGTTCTTC.

The rearrangement links TRBV20-1 to TRBJ2-3, with D maybe TRBD2 (6 bases). Germline CDR1 and CDR2: DFQATT and SNEGSKA (reference sequence). V shed 3 bases and J shed 3 bases, with 13 bases lying between them. The CDR3 runs to 14 residues. CDR3 DNA: TGCAGTGCTAGTCGGGGGATTCCGACAGATACGCAGTATTTT. Its translation is CSASRGIPTDTQYF.

The chain is built from TRBV27 and TRBJ1-3; 7 bases match TRBD1. J lost 0 bases, V lost 4 bases, and 3 bases had no gene match. CDR1 MNHEY and CDR2 SMNVEV come from the germline V gene (reference sequence). The CDR3 is 15 residues long. The CDR3 DNA sequence: TGTGCCAGCAGTTCGGGACAGATCTCTGGAAACACCATATATTTT. Residues: CASSSGQISGNTIYF.

The chain recombines TRBV10-3 with TRBJ1-2; D is unresolved. The V gene's germline CDR1 is ENHRY and CDR2 SYGVKD. V dropped 0 bases and J dropped 2 bases, with 10 bases sitting between them. This CDR3 has 15 residues. The CDR3 DNA is TGTGCCATCAGTGAGTCGTTCCCACGGAACTATGGCTACACCTTC. Its translation is CAISESFPRNYGYTF.

The V call is TRBV20-1, the J call TRBJ2-1; perhaps TRBD2 as D (6 bases). The V and J ends lost 3 bases and 0 bases respectively, with 12 bases between them. CDR1 is DFQATT and CDR2 is SNEGSKA in the germline V gene (reference sequence). The CDR3 has 15 residues. The chain's CDR3 is CSASSAEGSYNEQFF. DNA for the CDR3: TGCAGTGCTAGTAGTGCGGAGGGCTCCTACAATGAGCAGTTCTTC.

This clone was observed a few times. The chain couples TRBV19 to TRBJ1-4, with TRBD1 matching 9 bases. V shed 3 bases and J 4 bases; nucleotides not matched to a gene: 15. Germline V CDR1 and CDR2: LNHDA, SQIVND (reference sequence). This CDR3 has 19 residues. DNA of the CDR3: TGTGCCAGTAGTATTCTCCCCGGGACAGGGAACGGCAATAATGAAAAACTGTTTTTT. Translation gives CASSILPGTGNGNNEKLFF.

The rearrangement joins TRBV4-1 to TRBJ1-1; 8 positions match TRBD1. The CDR3 has 20 residues. Germline loops: CDR1 MGHRA, CDR2 YSYEKL. The ends lost 0 bases at V and 4 bases at J; junction bases unmatched: 19. CDR3 amino acids: CASSQDPQPTPGGFSTEAFF. In nucleotides, the CDR3 is TGCGCCAGCAGCCAAGATCCCCAACCCACACCAGGGGGCTTTAGCACTGAAGCTTTCTTT.

This chain links TRBV5-1 with TRBJ1-4; D not certain. With 3 bases removed from V and 2 bases from J, the gap between germline ends came to 8 bases. The germline CDR1 and CDR2 sequences are SGHRS and YFSETQ. The CDR3 runs to 14 residues. The chain's CDR3 is CASSSSRTNEKLFF. DNA for the CDR3: TGCGCCAGCAGCTCGAGTAGGACTAATGAAAAACTGTTTTTT. Together with reference TRBV5-1 and TRBJ1-4, the CDR3 gives the full variable domain: KAGVTQTPRYLIKTRGQQVTLSCSPISGHRSVSWYQQTPGQGLQFLFEYFSETQRNKGNFPGRFSGRQFSNSRSEMNVSTLELGDSALYLCASSSSRTNEKLFFGSGTQLSVL.

The CDR3 spells CASSPPSRAYEQYF. In DNA, the CDR3 is TGTGCCAGCTCGCCCCCCTCTCGAGCCTACGAGCAGTACTTC. The gene calls are TRBV18 and TRBJ2-7, with D unclear. CDR3 length: 14 amino acids. Germline V CDR1 and CDR2: KGHSH, LQKENI. V lost 6 bases to trimming and J lost 2 bases, with 14 bases between them.

V gene TRBV9 combines with J gene TRBJ1-5; a weak D match, TRBD1 (6 bases). This CDR3 has 14 amino acids. Germline CDR1 is SGDLS and CDR2 is YYNGEE. The V gene lost 4 bases and the J gene lost 4 bases, with 12 bases spanning the gap. The DNA of the CDR3 is TGTGCCAGCAGCCCATGGACAGATAATCAGCCCCAGCATTTT. Translated, it gives CASSPWTDNQPQHF.

The chain joins TRBV24-1 to TRBJ2-1; a weak D match, TRBD2 (5 bases). V dropped 3 bases and J dropped 9 bases, with 23 bases sitting between them. CDR1 and CDR2 (germline): KGHDR, SFDVKD. The CDR3 covers 17 residues. CDR3 in amino acids: CATSDSSIGVEMGEQFF. For the CDR3, the DNA is TGTGCCACCAGTGATAGCTCGATCGGGGTCGAAATGGGTGAGCAGTTCTTC.

This clone has a single count. This chain links TRBV28 with TRBJ1-4, with D maybe TRBD1 (6 bases). V shed 5 bases and J shed 7 bases, with 17 bases lying between them. Per germline, CDR1 MDHEN and CDR2 SYDVKM. The CDR3 length is 15 residues. CDR3 protein: CASSPPGHIREKLFF. For the CDR3, the DNA is TGTGCCAGCAGTCCTCCGGGACATATACGTGAAAAACTGTTTTTT.

This rearrangement joins TRBV6-6 to TRBJ1-5; weak D call: TRBD1 (6 bases). Trimming stripped 4 bases from V and 2 bases from J, with 15 bases between. The germline CDR1 and CDR2 sequences are MNHNY and SVGAGI (reference sequence). This CDR3 spans 16 amino acids. The CDR3 protein is CASSSLGGRGNQPQHF. The CDR3 DNA reads as TGTGCCAGCAGTTCCCTAGGGGGGCGCGGCAATCAGCCCCAGCATTTT.

The V call is TRBV23-1, the J call TRBJ2-3; D remains unclear. TRBV23-1 is flagged as an ORF with uncertain function. Trimming removed 4 bases at V and 4 bases at J, with 21 bases between. The CDR3 spans 17 residues. CDR3 protein: CASSPMSGPLAPDTQYF. The DNA of the CDR3 is TGCGCCAGCAGTCCGATGTCCGGGCCTCTTGCTCCAGATACGCAGTATTTT.

The rearrangement joins TRBV3-1 (or the pseudogene TRBV3-2) to TRBJ2-2, with 10 bases that match TRBD2. Per germline, CDR1 LGHDT and CDR2 YNNKEL (reference sequence). Trimming at V came to 5 bases and at J to 6 bases, leaving 6 bases not matched to a gene. The CDR3 loop spans 15 amino acids. CDR3 amino acids: CASSRAGTSAGELFF. The CDR3 region has the DNA TGTGCCAGCAGCAGAGCCGGGACTAGCGCCGGGGAGCTGTTTTTT.

This clone occurred once. The rearrangement links TRBV5-1 to TRBJ2-3; D is undetermined. The CDR3 consists of 13 residues. V was shortened by 4 bases and J by 0 bases, with 6 bases between the two germline ends. Looked up from germline, CDR1 is SGHRS and CDR2 is YFSETQ. In DNA form, the CDR3 reads TGCGCCAGCAGCCATCCTAGCACAGATACGCAGTATTTT. Residues: CASSHPSTDTQYF.

V usage is TRBV6-5 and J usage is TRBJ1-5, with D unresolved. With 8 bases removed from V and 2 bases from J, the gap between germline ends came to 7 bases. The length of the CDR3 is 12 residues. Germline V gene sequence: CDR1 MNHEY, CDR2 SVGAGI. Written as DNA, the CDR3 is TGTGCCAGCTTAAGGGGCAATCAGCCCCAGCATTTT. Translated: CASLRGNQPQHF.

The V and J genes are TRBV7-2 and TRBJ2-7; 8 nucleotides align to TRBD2. With 5 bases clipped from V and 5 bases from J, the junction kept 14 bases outside the gene matches. From germline, CDR1 is SGHTA and CDR2 FQGNSA. This CDR3 spans 16 amino acids. The CDR3 sequence is CASSLDGTRGSDEQYF. As DNA, the CDR3 is TGTGCCAGCAGCCTGGACGGGACTAGGGGGTCTGACGAGCAGTACTTC.

The chain links TRBV7-2 to TRBJ1-2; 7 bases line up with TRBD1. Unmatched junction bases numbered 7, after V lost 5 bases and J lost 4 bases. Germline CDR1 is SGHTA and CDR2 is FQGNSA. This CDR3 comprises 14 residues. Written as DNA, the CDR3 is TGTGCCAGCAGCCCAGGGGGGGCAAGCTATGGCTACACCTTC. This encodes CASSPGGASYGYTF.

The rearrangement links TRBV3-1 (or the pseudogene TRBV3-2) to TRBJ1-4; D uncertain. The germline CDR1 and CDR2 sequences are LGHDT and YNNKEL (reference sequence). The V and J ends lost 4 bases and 6 bases respectively, with 9 bases between them. The CDR3 contains 13 residues. The DNA of the CDR3 is TGTGCCAGCAGCCTCGGGGTTGATGAAAAACTGTTTTTT. Protein sequence: CASSLGVDEKLFF.

This clone appeared once. J is TRBJ1-6 and V is TRBV4-3, with TRBD1 identical over 9 bases. This CDR3 contains 16 residues. Losses at the gene ends were 1 base for V and 7 bases for J; bases not matched to a gene: 5. The germline CDR1 and CDR2 sequences are LGHNA and YSLEER. The CDR3 nucleotides are TGCGCCAGCAGCCAAGGAGAAGGGACAGGGAATTCACCCCTCCACTTT. Amino acid sequence: CASSQGEGTGNSPLHF.

In this sample, this clone turned up a few times. V is TRBV2 and J is TRBJ1-5, with a tentative D call TRBD1 (6 bases). This CDR3 has 15 amino acids. CDR1 and CDR2 (germline): SNHLY, FYNNEI. Trimming shortened V by 2 bases and J by 0 bases, and 8 bases separated the two germline ends. Here the CDR3 reads CASSERGGSNQPQHF. The CDR3 DNA sequence: TGTGCCAGCAGTGAAAGGGGGGGTAGCAATCAGCCCCAGCATTTT.

The rearrangement links TRBV10-3 to TRBJ1-1; D unresolved. CDR1 ENHRY and CDR2 SYGVKD come from the germline V gene. The CDR3 has 11 amino acids. Trimming took off 6 bases at V and 7 bases at J, with 9 bases between the two ends. CDR3 sequence reads: CAISRKGEAFF. The CDR3 DNA sequence: TGTGCCATCAGCCGTAAGGGTGAAGCTTTCTTT.

This CDR3 is CAIRPSGRDTGELFF. DNA for the CDR3: TGTGCCATCAGACCCAGCGGGAGAGACACCGGGGAGCTGTTTTTT. The V and J genes are TRBV10-3 and TRBJ2-2; 8 bases fit TRBD2. This CDR3 spans 15 amino acids. The germline V gene has CDR1 ENHRY and CDR2 SYGVKD. Trimming took 6 bases from V and 3 from J; bases not matched to a gene: 6.

The chain has TRBV5-1 and TRBJ1-1, with a tentative D call TRBD1 (6 bases). CDR1 SGHRS and CDR2 YFSETQ come from the germline V gene. The CDR3 consists of 15 residues. V gave up 4 bases and J gave up 1 base, with 14 bases separating them. CDR3 in DNA: TGCGCCAGCAGCCCGACCGGGACAACGAACACTGAAGCTTTCTTT. As protein: CASSPTGTTNTEAFF.

The gene calls are TRBV7-2 and TRBJ1-1, with unresolved D. V was pared by 3 bases and J by 1 base, with 6 bases between. The CDR3 spans 13 residues. Germline V gives CDR1 SGHTA, CDR2 FQGNSA. The DNA of the CDR3 is TGTGCCAGCAGCTTCGTCCGGAACACTGAAGCTTTCTTT. This translates into CASSFVRNTEAFF.

There are a few counts of this clone. The chain joins TRBV14 to TRBJ2-2; D might be TRBD1 or TRBD2, each matching 6 bases. The germline V gene encodes CDR1 SGHDN and CDR2 FVKESK. The CDR3 totals 15 residues. The V gene lost 1 base and the J gene lost 4 bases, with 10 bases spanning the gap. The CDR3 nucleotides read TGTGCCAGCAGCCAAGGGGGGGCCCCCACCGGGGAGCTGTTTTTT. Encoded protein: CASSQGGAPTGELFF.

The rearrangement joins TRBV12-3 or TRBV12-4 to TRBJ1-1, with D unclear. The CDR3 consists of 13 residues. V was shortened by 3 bases and J by 0 bases, with 5 bases between the two germline ends. As DNA, the CDR3 is TGTGCCAGCAGTTTGGGGATGAACACTGAAGCTTTCTTT. This translates into CASSLGMNTEAFF.

The rearrangement links TRBV5-1 to TRBJ1-2; D might be TRBD1 (5 bases). The CDR3 runs 13 residues. Germline CDR1 SGHRS, CDR2 YFSETQ. With 2 bases removed from V and 8 bases from J, the gap between germline ends came to 13 bases. The CDR3 DNA reads TGCGCCAGCAGCTTTGGGGGGGACGACGGCTACACCTTC. This encodes CASSFGGDDGYTF.